Below are 32 T cell receptor beta chains sequenced from a single sample in a study of shared clonotypes between healthy human individuals. Repertoires were generated with immunoSEQ multiplex PCR, while TCRdb's copy carries only in-frame clones and drops some. The repertoire consists of roughly 1 million clones, with about 84% occurring once and the leading ten covering under 0.65%. The material sequenced was memory CD4+ T cells from PBMCs. Subset of the sample: CD45RA-negative fraction. The receptors originated from a man aged 18 to 29 in good health. Some clones in this sample may be carry-over from other donors' samples.

The chain joins TRBV10-1 to TRBJ1-2; 8 positions match TRBD1. CDR1 is WNHNN and CDR2 is SYGVQD in the germline V gene (reference sequence). V gave up 6 bases and J gave up 3 bases; unmatched junction bases: 12. The CDR3 has 16 residues. CDR3 loop: CASSRPPTGVDYGYTF. The CDR3 region has the DNA TGCGCCAGCAGCCGGCCCCCGACAGGGGTAGACTATGGCTACACCTTC.

The rearrangement joins TRBV15 to TRBJ1-5; D is possibly TRBD1 (6 bases). V shed 5 bases and J shed 3 bases, with 14 bases lying between them. The germline V gene encodes CDR1 LNHNV and CDR2 YYDKDF (reference sequence). The CDR3 spans 15 residues. Here the CDR3 reads CATSPGEFSNQPQHF. CDR3 coding DNA: TGTGCCACCAGCCCAGGGGAATTTTCCAATCAGCCCCAGCATTTT.

As to this clone: The same CDR3 is also encoded by other DNA sequences in this sample. This sequence joins TRBV28 and TRBJ2-7, with TRBD2 matching 8 bases. Losses at the gene ends were 6 bases for V and 0 bases for J; bases not matched to a gene: 4. Germline lookup yields CDR1 MDHEN and CDR2 SYDVKM. This CDR3 region has 14 residues. CDR3 coding DNA: TGTGCCAGCAGACTAAGCGGGAGCTCCTACGAGCAGTACTTC. Translated, it gives CASRLSGSSYEQYF.

The chain couples TRBV5-4 to TRBJ1-1; the match to TRBD1 covers 11 bases. The length of the CDR3 is 17 residues. V trimming: 4 bases; J trimming: 1 base; junction bases outside the gene matches: 9. The V gene's germline CDR1 is SGHNT and CDR2 YYREEE (reference sequence). Here the CDR3 DNA reads TGTGCCAGCAGCCCGGACAGGGGGCAAATGGGGAACACTGAAGCTTTCTTT. Translation: CASSPDRGQMGNTEAFF.

The V call is TRBV28, the J call TRBJ2-3, with 12 bases identical to TRBD2. After removal of 5 bases from V and 6 bases from J, the junction contained 3 bases not matched to a gene. Per germline, CDR1 MDHEN and CDR2 SYDVKM. CDR3 length: 14 amino acids. CDR3 region: CASSGLAGFDTQYF. CDR3 bases: TGTGCCAGCAGTGGACTAGCGGGATTTGATACGCAGTATTTT.

As for this clone: The identical CDR3 is also encoded by other nucleotide sequences in the sample. The chain has TRBV5-1 and TRBJ2-7; 9 nucleotides match TRBD2. With V trimmed by 4 bases and J by 1 base, 3 bases remained unmatched. This CDR3 contains 14 residues. Germline-derived CDR1 and CDR2 are SGHRS and YFSETQ. In DNA form, the CDR3 reads TGCGCCAGCAGCCTGACTAGCGGTTCCTACGAGCAGTACTTC. This translates into CASSLTSGSYEQYF.

This clone was recorded once. The chain uses TRBV5-4 and TRBJ2-7; the match to TRBD1 covers 10 bases. The CDR3 length is 15 residues. The V and J ends lost 4 bases and 3 bases, in that order; junction bases with no gene match: 7. Germline loops: CDR1 SGHNT, CDR2 YYREEE (reference sequence). CDR3 sequence reads: CASSPGQGDDYEQYF. DNA of the CDR3: TGTGCCAGCAGCCCCGGACAGGGGGATGACTACGAGCAGTACTTC.

V is TRBV7-3 and J is TRBJ2-1; D gene ambiguous. Germline assignment: CDR1 SGHTA and CDR2 FQGTGA. V dropped 5 bases and J dropped 7 bases, with 12 bases sitting between them. CDR3 length equals 13 residues. The CDR3 loop is CASSISGGNEQFF. DNA of the CDR3: TGTGCCAGCAGCATCTCCGGTGGGAATGAGCAGTTCTTC. The whole variable domain, remainder taken from reference TRBV7-3 and TRBJ2-1, is GAGVSQTPSNKVTEKGKYVELRCDPISGHTALYWYRQSLGQGPEFLIYFQGTGAADDSGLPNDRFFAVRPEGSVSTLKIQRTERGDSAVYLCASSISGGNEQFFGPGTRLTVL.

The chain has TRBV7-9 and TRBJ2-1; D may be TRBD2 (6 bases). V shed 5 bases and J shed 7 bases, with 15 bases lying between them. Germline CDR1 and CDR2: SEHNR and FQNEAQ (reference sequence). CDR3 length: 14 residues. The CDR3 loop is CASSRAGTRNEQFF. The DNA for the CDR3 is TGTGCCAGCAGCCGCGCCGGGACTCGTAATGAGCAGTTCTTC.

This chain connects TRBV4-3 to TRBJ2-1; TRBD1 matches 10 bases. The CDR3 runs to 18 residues. The J segment lost 1 base and the V segment lost 0 bases, leaving 6 bases of the junction unmatched. In germline, CDR1 is LGHNA, CDR2 YSLEER. The CDR3 DNA sequence: TGCGCCAGCAGCCAAGAGGGCCGGGACAGGGGATCCTACAATGAGCAGTTCTTC. Amino acids: CASSQEGRDRGSYNEQFF.

This clone appeared a few times. A much larger clone lies a single base off, so this may be a read error. Additional DNA sequences in this sample encode the identical CDR3. J is TRBJ2-5 and V is TRBV7-3; 8 nucleotides align to TRBD1. This CDR3 is 13 amino acids long. J was trimmed by 4 bases and V by 4 bases; bases with no gene match: 2. CDR1 SGHTA and CDR2 FQGTGA come from the germline V gene. The CDR3 DNA is TGTGCCAGCAGCTATGGACAGGGAGAGACCCAGTACTTC. It codes for CASSYGQGETQYF.

The chain has TRBV28 and TRBJ1-4; 9 bases fit TRBD1. The CDR3 runs 14 residues. J lost 8 bases, V lost 3 bases, and 4 bases had no gene match. Germline CDR1 MDHEN, CDR2 SYDVKM. CDR3 in amino acids: CASSFGDRVEKLFF. Written as DNA, the CDR3 is TGTGCCAGCAGTTTCGGGGACAGGGTGGAAAAACTGTTTTTT.

The V and J genes are TRBV6-1 and TRBJ2-2; no definite D call. Trimming stripped 8 bases from V and 0 bases from J, with 10 bases between. Germline CDR1 and CDR2: MNHNS and SASEGT. The CDR3 is 14 amino acids. This CDR3 reads CASEGRANTGELFF. For the CDR3, the DNA is TGTGCCAGCGAAGGACGGGCGAACACCGGGGAGCTGTTTTTT.

Many counts were recorded for this clone. The chain is built from TRBV9 and TRBJ1-2, with D tentatively TRBD1 (6 bases). Germline values: CDR1 SGDLS, CDR2 YYNGEE. This CDR3 comprises 14 residues. V lost 0 bases to trimming and J lost 7 bases, with 13 bases between them. In nucleotides, the CDR3 is TGTGCCAGCAGCGTAGGGTCGGGGGCAGGTGGCTACACCTTC. Translation gives CASSVGSGAGGYTF.

The rearrangement links TRBV7-2 to TRBJ1-2, with no clear D. The V gene's germline CDR1 is SGHTA and CDR2 FQGNSA. The CDR3 has 13 residues. V lost 1 base to trimming and J lost 8 bases, with 11 bases between them. As DNA, the CDR3 is TGTGCCAGCAGCTTAGGAGGCGAGAGGGGCTACACCTTC. Translating gives CASSLGGERGYTF.

This clone was observed a few times. CDR3 coding DNA: TGTGCCAGCTCACCACACAGATATAATGAAAAACTGTTTTTT. Translated: CASSPHRYNEKLFF. The gene calls are TRBV18 and TRBJ1-4; D unclear. Germline lookup yields CDR1 KGHSH and CDR2 LQKENI. V was clipped by 1 base and J by 4 bases, with 7 bases between them. This CDR3 has 14 amino acids.

This chain uses TRBV5-6 with TRBJ2-2, with 7 bases matching TRBD2. The CDR3 contains 16 residues. J lost 1 base, V lost 2 bases, and 5 bases had no gene match. Germline lookup yields CDR1 SGHDT and CDR2 YYEEEE. The CDR3, as DNA: TGTGCCAGCAGCTTCCGGCGGGGGAGGAACACCGGGGAGCTGTTTTTT. It encodes CASSFRRGRNTGELFF.

The rearrangement links TRBV29-1 to TRBJ1-1; D not certain. Trimming left V 8 bases short and J 7 bases short, with 14 bases between. The CDR3 sequence is 11 residues long. Germline V gives CDR1 SQVTM, CDR2 ANQGSEA. The CDR3 is CSTPPGVEAFF. DNA for the CDR3: TGCAGCACCCCCCCCGGGGTTGAAGCTTTCTTT. The full variable domain, its missing parts supplied by reference TRBV29-1 and TRBJ1-1, is SAVISQKPSRDICQRGTSLTIQCQVDSQVTMMFWYRQQPGQSLTLIATANQGSEATYESGFVIDKFPISRPNLTFSTLTVSNMSPEDSSIYLCSTPPGVEAFFGQGTRLTVV.

This clone came up a few times. This rearrangement joins TRBV29-1 to TRBJ1-2; D is possibly TRBD1 (5 bases). The V gene's germline CDR1 is SQVTM and CDR2 ANQGSEA. This CDR3 is built from 13 residues. Trimming pared 0 bases from V and 8 bases from J, leaving 13 bases between. CDR3 region: CSVEERGTGGYTF. The CDR3 nucleotides are TGCAGCGTTGAAGAGAGAGGGACTGGAGGCTACACCTTC.

This clone was seen a single time. This chain joins TRBV7-2 and TRBJ2-7; 10 bases map to TRBD2. Losses at the gene ends were 5 bases for V and 4 bases for J; bases not matched to a gene: 14. CDR1 and CDR2 (germline): SGHTA, FQGNSA. This CDR3 comprises 17 residues. CDR3 sequence (DNA): TGTGCCAGCAGCCCCCGGGGAGCGGGAGGGCCGGGTTACGAGCAGTACTTC. Encoded protein: CASSPRGAGGPGYEQYF.

This sequence joins TRBV18 and TRBJ1-3; D is perhaps TRBD1 (5 bases). Trimming pared 0 bases from V and 1 base from J, leaving 13 bases between. The CDR3 is 17 residues long. Germline assignment: CDR1 KGHSH and CDR2 LQKENI. CDR3 region: CASSPPSRRGSGNTIYF. DNA of the CDR3: TGTGCCAGCTCACCACCTTCCCGGAGGGGATCTGGAAACACCATATATTTT.

This chain links TRBV5-6 with TRBJ1-1; D ambiguous. The CDR3 has 13 residues. The germline gives CDR1 SGHDT, CDR2 YYEEEE. The V gene lost 0 bases and the J gene lost 3 bases, with 6 bases spanning the gap. CDR3 in amino acids: CASSLVDHTEAFF. The CDR3 DNA is TGTGCCAGCAGCTTGGTTGACCACACTGAAGCTTTCTTT.

The chain links TRBV5-4 to TRBJ1-5, with 9 bases aligning to TRBD1. This CDR3 is 20 amino acids long. With V trimmed by 7 bases and J by 2 bases, 22 bases remained unmatched. Looked up from germline, CDR1 is SGHNT and CDR2 is YYREEE (reference sequence). CDR3 bases: TGTGCCAGCTTAAAGAAAATACCCGGGACAGGGATGAAGGGCAATCAGCCCCAGCATTTT. The encoded protein is CASLKKIPGTGMKGNQPQHF.

The rearrangement joins TRBV30 to TRBJ2-3; 8 bases map to TRBD2. V lost 1 base and J lost 2; bases outside the gene matches: 5. The CDR3 covers 15 residues. Germline CDR1 reads GTSNPN; CDR2 reads SVGIG (reference sequence). For the CDR3, the DNA is TGTGCCTGGAGTGGGGGTAGCGGGAACACAGATACGCAGTATTTT. Its translation is CAWSGGSGNTDTQYF. Combining the CDR3 with reference TRBV30 and TRBJ2-3 gives the whole variable domain SQTIHQWPATLVQPVGSPLSLECTVEGTSNPNLYWYRQAAGRGLQLLFYSVGIGQISSEVPQNLSASRPQDRQFILSSKKLLLSDSGFYLCAWSGGSGNTDTQYFGPGTRLTVL.

This rearrangement joins TRBV27 to TRBJ2-2; D is possibly TRBD2 (6 bases). V shed 6 bases and J shed 7 bases, with 18 bases lying between them. CDR3 length: 15 amino acids. Per the germline V gene, CDR1 is MNHEY and CDR2 is SMNVEV (reference sequence). The CDR3 nucleotides read TGTGCCAGCAGCTTCTTACGGGAGCGGGTCGGGGAGCTGTTTTTT. Translation gives CASSFLRERVGELFF.

As concerns this clone: This same CDR3 is encoded by further DNA sequences in the sample. The V and J genes are TRBV5-1 and TRBJ2-7; TRBD2 aligns across 14 bases. With V trimmed by 2 bases and J by 2 bases, 6 bases remained unmatched. The germline CDR1 and CDR2 sequences are SGHRS and YFSETQ. The CDR3 totals 17 residues. Written as DNA, the CDR3 is TGCGCCAGCAGCTTACAGGGACTAGCGGGAGACCCCTACGAGCAGTACTTC. Translated: CASSLQGLAGDPYEQYF. Looking up the rest from reference TRBV5-1 and TRBJ2-7 gives the full variable domain: KAGVTQTPRYLIKTRGQQVTLSCSPISGHRSVSWYQQTPGQGLQFLFEYFSETQRNKGNFPGRFSGRQFSNSRSEMNVSTLELGDSALYLCASSLQGLAGDPYEQYFGPGTRLTVT.

Turning to this clone: The likely explanation is a read error, given a far larger clone one base away. This sequence joins TRBV4-1 and TRBJ1-4; TRBD1 might be the D (6 bases). The CDR3 runs 14 residues. Trimming stripped 1 base from V and 5 bases from J, with 8 bases between. The germline V gene encodes CDR1 MGHRA and CDR2 YSYEKL. CDR3 bases: TGCGCCAGCAGCCAAGGACAGGTGAATGAAAAACTGTTTTTT. Its protein product is CASSQGQVNEKLFF.

A few counts support this clone. The CDR3 coding sequence is TGCGCCAGCAGCCGTCGTTTGGGGAGTAGGGCCGAGGAGTACGAGCAGTACTTC. Translating gives CASSRRLGSRAEEYEQYF. This sequence joins TRBV4-3 and TRBJ2-7; D possibly corresponds to TRBD2 (5 bases). This CDR3 spans 18 amino acids. Germline values: CDR1 LGHNA, CDR2 YSLEER. V lost 4 bases and J lost 4, with 26 bases in between.

This chain links TRBV30 with TRBJ1-1; tentative D call: TRBD1 (6 bases). CDR1 and CDR2 (germline): GTSNPN, SVGIG (reference sequence). V lost 4 bases and J 1 base, leaving 13 bases between the germline ends. This CDR3 is built from 14 residues. Here the CDR3 DNA reads TGTGCCTGGAAGATACAGGGCGGGAACACTGAAGCTTTCTTT. Amino acids: CAWKIQGGNTEAFF.

CDR3 DNA: TGTGCCACGGGACAGCCCGGGAGCTCTGGGGCCAACGTCCTGACTTTC. This sequence encodes CATGQPGSSGANVLTF. The V call is TRBV28, the J call TRBJ2-6, with TRBD1 as a possible D gene (7 bases). Germline V gene lookup returns CDR1 MDHEN and CDR2 SYDVKM. This CDR3 is 16 amino acids long. Trimming removed 10 bases from V and 0 bases from J, with 16 bases in between. The whole variable domain, filled in from reference TRBV28 and TRBJ2-6, reads DVKVTQSSRYLVKRTGEKVFLECVQDMDHENMFWYRQDPGLGLRLIYFSYDVKMKEKGDIPEGYSVSREKKERFSLILESASTNQTSMYLCATGQPGSSGANVLTFGAGSRLTVL.

The chain is built from TRBV4-3 and TRBJ1-3; no clear D gene. This CDR3 comprises 16 residues. Germline-derived CDR1 and CDR2 are LGHNA and YSLEER. The V end was cut by 0 bases, the J end by 2 bases, with 11 bases between. The CDR3 region is CASSQDLTETGNTIYF. CDR3 coding DNA: TGCGCCAGCAGCCAAGATCTGACGGAAACTGGAAACACCATATATTTT.

The chain couples TRBV6-5 to TRBJ2-3; maybe TRBD2 (5 bases). Trimming stripped 5 bases from V and 0 bases from J, with 12 bases between. This CDR3 is 15 amino acids long. In germline, CDR1 is MNHEY, CDR2 SVGAGI. The CDR3 loop is CASSRTPTSTDTQYF. The CDR3 DNA is TGTGCCAGCAGTCGGACTCCGACTAGCACAGATACGCAGTATTTT.